The sequence of this T cell receptor beta chain was determined in a study of low-dose radiotherapy and immunotherapy resistance in tumors. At the level of the study: Cohort 1 got 0.5 Gy per fraction every 2 weeks, 6.5 Gy in total. Doses delivered to Cohort 2 were 1 Gy per fraction every two weeks, amounting to 13 Gy over 26 weeks.

TRAV and TRBV primers primed cDNA for both TCRalpha and TCRbeta. Both a constant-region primer and a V-primer adapter served to amplify TCRs across roughly 20 PCR cycles. TCRdb reprocessed the reads with MiXCR, giving one entry per CDR3 protein. The table shows 57,000 or so distinct CDR3 sequences, with around 25% occurring only once. This clonotype has ten or more counts. Documented time point: before trial treatment. The origin of this receptor is a male donor with prostate cancer. This specimen was PBMCs, taken before treatment.

The CDR3 here is CASSQGGEVYEQYF. CDR3 nucleotide sequence: TGTGCCAGCAGCCAGGGAGGGGAGGTTTACGAGCAGTACTTC. This chain uses TRBV3-1 with TRBJ2-7; 7 nucleotides align to TRBD2. CDR1 LGHDT and CDR2 YNNKEL come from the germline V gene (reference sequence). Unmatched junction bases numbered 6, after V lost 3 bases and J lost 4 bases. The CDR3 extends over 14 amino acids.